The clone carrying this T cell receptor (beta chain) was recorded once. The sample is drawn from a study of blood T cell repertoires in COVID-19. Study in general: In each case, the material was cDNA or gDNA derived from T cells, B-cell-depleted T cells, or PBMCs.

Assay: immunoSEQ multiplex PCR; the TCRdb copy retains only in-frame clones and omits some. Here the sample spans 300,000 or so clones, around nine tenths being singletons. CDR1 is KGHSH, CDR2 LQKENI, per germline. Trimming took 3 bases from V and 7 from J; bases not matched to a gene: 1. The CDR3 is 13 amino acids. This chain connects TRBV18 to TRBJ1-5, with 9 bases identical to TRBD1. Sequencing used peripheral blood. The sequence was obtained from a man between 65 and 79 years old with acute or convalescent COVID-19. The CDR3 here is CASSPGQGQPQHF. The CDR3 coding sequence is TGTGCCAGCTCACCGGGACAGGGCCAGCCCCAGCATTTT.